The TCR beta chain under discussion was sequenced for a study of shared clonotypes between healthy human individuals. V dropped 2 bases and J dropped 0 bases, with 10 bases sitting between them. CDR3 length equals 16 residues. CDR1 and CDR2 from the germline V gene are PRHDT and FYEKMQ (reference sequence). Clones were sequenced by immunoSEQ multiplex PCR, and TCRdb holds only the in-frame ones, with some missing. The repertoire holds approximately 2,300,000 clones, with roughly 92% as singletons. Source material: naive CD4+ T cells from PBMCs. Specified subset: CD45RA+ positively selected. This TCR was recovered from a man between 18 and 35 years old in good health. Some clones in this sample may be carry-over from other donors' samples. The rearrangement links TRBV13 to TRBJ2-2; tentative D call: TRBD1 (6 bases). The CDR3 bases are TGTGCCAGCAGCTTACAGGGGCCCACGAACACCGGGGAGCTGTTTTTT. Encoded protein: CASSLQGPTNTGELFF.